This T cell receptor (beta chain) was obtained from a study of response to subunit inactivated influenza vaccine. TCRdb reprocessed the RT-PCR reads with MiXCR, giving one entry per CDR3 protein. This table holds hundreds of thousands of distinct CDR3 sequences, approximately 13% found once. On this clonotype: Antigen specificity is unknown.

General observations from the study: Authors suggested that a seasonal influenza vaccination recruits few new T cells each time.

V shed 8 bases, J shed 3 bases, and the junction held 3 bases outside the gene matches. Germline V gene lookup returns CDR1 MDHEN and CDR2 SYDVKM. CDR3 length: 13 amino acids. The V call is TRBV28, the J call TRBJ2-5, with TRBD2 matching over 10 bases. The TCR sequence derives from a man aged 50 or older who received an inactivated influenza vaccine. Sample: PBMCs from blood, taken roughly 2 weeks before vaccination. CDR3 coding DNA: TGTGCCAGCCGCCTAGCGGGGGAAGAGACCCAGTACTTC. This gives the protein CASRLAGEETQYF.